One and the same sample provided the 19 T cell receptor beta chains below, sequenced in a study of OX40 agonist ivuxolimab in advanced cancers. The repertoire was sequenced with immunoSEQ multiplex PCR; TCRdb's copy has only in-frame clones and lacks some. The data show about 8,900 clones, approximately 72% seen once. The sequences come from CD4+ or CD8+ T cells sorted from blood, collected in a trial of the OX40 agonist ivuxolimab. Receptor source: an adult with an advanced solid tumor such as melanoma, head and neck, liver or kidney cancer.

This clone turned up a few times. V and J are TRBV4-2 and TRBJ2-6; D is unresolved. This CDR3 spans 16 amino acids. V was pared by 0 bases and J by 1 base, with 7 bases between. Germline V CDR1 and CDR2: LGHNA, YNFKEQ. The DNA for the CDR3 is TGTGCCAGCAGCCAAGATAAGGGTTCTGGGGCCAACGTCCTGACTTTC. Translated: CASSQDKGSGANVLTF.

V is TRBV4-1 and J is TRBJ1-1; 9 bases are shared with TRBD1. This CDR3 region has 14 residues. V trimming: 4 bases; J trimming: 2 bases; junction bases outside the gene matches: 2. Germline loops: CDR1 MGHRA, CDR2 YSYEKL. CDR3 sequence: CASSPTGGNTEAFF. As DNA, the CDR3 is TGCGCCAGCAGCCCGACAGGGGGAAACACTGAAGCTTTCTTT.

Concerning this clone itself: No conserved phenylalanine or tryptophan is present at the end of the CDR3, so a read error is the likely explanation. The DNA is omitted, as the CDR3 cannot be located on it reliably, and the CDR3 follows TCRdb's listing. The chain employs TRBV28 and TRBJ1-1. CDR1 is MDHEN, CDR2 SYDVKM, per germline. The CDR3 adds up to 10 amino acids, both ends counted. The CDR3 sequence: CASSLPWTYP.

The chain carries TRBV11-2 and TRBJ2-2; 10 bases fit TRBD2. V was clipped by 5 bases and J by 5 bases; unmatched bases: 11. Per the germline V gene, CDR1 is SGHAT and CDR2 is FQNNGV. This CDR3 has 17 residues. CDR3 DNA: TGTGCCAGCAGCCAATCCCTAGCGGGAGTGGTTACCGGGGAGCTGTTTTTT. Encoded protein: CASSQSLAGVVTGELFF.

This chain uses TRBV27 with TRBJ1-1; D is ambiguous. Trimming cost V 5 bases and J 7 bases, with 20 bases left between them. In germline, CDR1 is MNHEY, CDR2 SMNVEV (reference sequence). There are 15 residues in the CDR3. CDR3: CASSHQRVGPGEAFF. CDR3 nucleotides: TGTGCCAGCAGTCATCAGCGGGTGGGCCCCGGTGAAGCTTTCTTT.

This clone occurred once. The chain links TRBV30 to TRBJ2-7, with 8 bases fitting TRBD1. Germline V CDR1 and CDR2: GTSNPN, SVGIG (reference sequence). The CDR3 runs to 14 residues. The ends lost 1 base at V and 4 bases at J; junction bases unmatched: 6. The CDR3 reads CAWSAGTGFYEQYF. The CDR3 nucleotides read TGTGCCTGGAGTGCCGGGACAGGATTTTACGAGCAGTACTTC.

The chain employs TRBV19 and TRBJ2-2; D assignment may be TRBD1 or TRBD2 (5 bases each). V was clipped by 5 bases and J by 4 bases, with 14 bases between them. Germline V gene sequence: CDR1 LNHDA, CDR2 SQIVND (reference sequence). This CDR3 contains 15 residues. CDR3 DNA sequence: TGTGCCAGTAGTCCACGGGACCCCTCCACCGGGGAGCTGTTTTTT. Translating gives CASSPRDPSTGELFF.

The chain is built from TRBV6-5 and TRBJ2-7, with 9 positions matching TRBD1. CDR1 and CDR2 (germline): MNHEY, SVGAGI. The trim removed 6 bases at V and 6 bases at J, leaving 9 bases unmatched. This CDR3 spans 14 amino acids. The CDR3 nucleotides read TGTGCCAGCAGCAACCAGGGACAGGGCGGCGAGCAGTACTTC. It codes for CASSNQGQGGEQYF.

The chain joins TRBV19 to TRBJ1-1; 7 bases agree with TRBD1. The germline V gene has CDR1 LNHDA and CDR2 SQIVND (reference sequence). The CDR3 is made up of 16 amino acids. J was trimmed by 0 bases and V by 1 base; bases with no gene match: 5. The CDR3 here is CASSIGSRGMNTEAFF. DNA of the CDR3: TGTGCCAGTAGTATAGGGTCCAGGGGGATGAACACTGAAGCTTTCTTT.

This sequence joins TRBV27 and TRBJ2-7, with TRBD1 matching 7 bases. This CDR3 has 14 residues. Germline V gene data show CDR1 as MNHEY and CDR2 as SMNVEV (reference sequence). V lost 6 bases to trimming and J lost 2 bases; unmatched junction nucleotides: 7. CDR3 coding DNA: TGTGCCAGCAGCCTTCGGGACAGAACCTACGAGCAGTACTTC. Translated, it gives CASSLRDRTYEQYF.

This clone turned up a few times. The V call is TRBV6-1, the J call TRBJ2-3; D gene unclear. Trimming pared 1 base from V and 4 bases from J, leaving 15 bases between. The CDR3 has 16 residues. Germline loops: CDR1 MNHNS, CDR2 SASEGT. The CDR3 DNA sequence: TGTGCCAGCAGTGAAGGTCCTGGGGTTTGGGCAGATACGCAGTATTTT. Amino acids: CASSEGPGVWADTQYF.

The V gene is TRBV7-2, the J gene TRBJ2-3; 8 positions agree with TRBD2. The junction had 2 bases not matched to a gene; V was cut back by 1 base and J by 2 bases. CDR1 is SGHTA, CDR2 FQGNSA, per germline. The CDR3 loop spans 15 amino acids. CDR3 sequence (DNA): TGTGCCAGCAGCTTAGTAGCGGGACACACAGATACGCAGTATTTT. It specifies CASSLVAGHTDTQYF.

The chain joins TRBV9 to TRBJ2-1; 7 bases agree with TRBD2. V lost 0 bases and J lost 7; bases outside the gene matches: 13. The CDR3 extends over 17 amino acids. Looked up from germline, CDR1 is SGDLS and CDR2 is YYNGEE. CDR3 residues: CASSVGSPAGAWNEQFF. The CDR3 DNA follows: TGTGCCAGCAGCGTAGGATCCCCGGCGGGAGCTTGGAATGAGCAGTTCTTC.

The genes are TRBV28 and TRBJ2-1, with D possibly being TRBD1 or TRBD2 (8 bases each). CDR3 length: 17 amino acids. The germline CDR1 and CDR2 sequences are MDHEN and SYDVKM. Trimming pared 7 bases from V and 7 bases from J, leaving 26 bases between. The chain's CDR3 is CASTGTGPSGSENEQFF. Here the CDR3 DNA reads TGTGCCAGCACCGGGACAGGCCCGAGCGGGAGTGAAAATGAGCAGTTCTTC.

This chain links TRBV6-6 with TRBJ2-2; 13 positions match TRBD2. Trimming at V came to 5 bases and at J to 10 bases, leaving 7 bases not matched to a gene. The CDR3 sequence is 15 residues long. Germline V gene lookup returns CDR1 MNHNY and CDR2 SVGAGI (reference sequence). The CDR3 sequence: CASSLGLAGPVELFF. The CDR3 coding sequence is TGTGCCAGCAGTCTGGGACTAGCGGGACCCGTGGAGCTGTTTTTT.

This clone rates as medium-sized. The V gene is TRBV30, the J gene TRBJ2-7; maybe TRBD2 (6 bases). The CDR3 totals 13 residues. Germline CDR1 reads GTSNPN; CDR2 reads SVGIG (reference sequence). Trimming took 0 bases from V and 4 from J, leaving 10 bases between them. This chain's CDR3 is CAWSVLRGYEQYF. Here the CDR3 DNA reads TGTGCCTGGAGTGTACTTCGGGGGTACGAGCAGTACTTC.

This clone has at least ten counts. The chain is built from TRBV25-1 and TRBJ2-3, with D uncertain. The CDR3 spans 13 residues. Trimming shortened V by 3 bases and J by 6 bases, and 10 bases separated the two germline ends. Germline CDR1 and CDR2: MGHDK and SYGVNS. CDR3 coding DNA: TGTGCCAGCAGTGAGGCGTCGCGGGATACGCAGTATTTT. Translated: CASSEASRDTQYF.

This clone was observed a single time. This chain uses TRBV29-1 with TRBJ2-5; TRBD2 matches 8 bases. TRBJ2-7 matches the DNA end more closely, so the J call is doubtful. This CDR3 comprises 11 residues. In germline, CDR1 is SQVTM, CDR2 ANQGSEA. This CDR3 reads CSAGGGYEQYF. CDR3 nucleotides: TGCAGCGCGGGGGGGGGATACGAGCAGTACTTC.

The J gene is TRBJ2-5, the V gene TRBV11-2, with TRBD2 identical over 8 bases. The DNA matches TRBJ2-7 better at its end, which makes the J call doubtful. CDR1 and CDR2 (germline): SGHAT, FQNNGV. This CDR3 is built from 14 residues. As DNA, the CDR3 is TGTGCCAGCAGCTTAGCGGGAGGGGTTTACGAGCAGTACTTC. It codes for CASSLAGGVYEQYF.